This T cell receptor beta chain originates from a study of control samples from healthy donors and cancer patients. CDR1 is KGHSH, CDR2 LQKENI, per germline. The CDR3 length is 13 residues. The V end lost 4 bases, the J end lost 8 bases, and 9 bases lay between the germline ends. TCRdb's copy holds only in-frame clones and misses some; the assay was immunoSEQ multiplex PCR. This table has 400,000 to 500,000 clones, over 75% appearing once. Sequencing was performed on PBMCs. This TCR derives from a middle-aged man with head and neck cancer. This chain joins TRBV18 and TRBJ1-6; tentative D call: TRBD1 (6 bases). CDR3 protein: CASSQWTDSPLHF. CDR3 coding DNA: TGTGCCAGCTCACAGTGGACAGATTCACCCCTCCACTTT.